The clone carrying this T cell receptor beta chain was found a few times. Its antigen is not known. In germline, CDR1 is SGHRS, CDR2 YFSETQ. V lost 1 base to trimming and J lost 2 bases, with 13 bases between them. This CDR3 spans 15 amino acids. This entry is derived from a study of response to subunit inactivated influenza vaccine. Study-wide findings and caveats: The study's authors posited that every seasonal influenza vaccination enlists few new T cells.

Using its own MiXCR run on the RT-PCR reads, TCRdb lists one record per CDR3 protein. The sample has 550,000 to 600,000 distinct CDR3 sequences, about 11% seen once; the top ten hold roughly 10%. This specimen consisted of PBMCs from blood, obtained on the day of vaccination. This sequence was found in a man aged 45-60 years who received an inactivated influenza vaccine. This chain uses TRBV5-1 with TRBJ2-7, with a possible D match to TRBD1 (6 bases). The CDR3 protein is CASSLRDTQTYEQYF. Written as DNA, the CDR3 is TGCGCCAGCAGCTTGCGGGACACCCAAACCTACGAGCAGTACTTC.